In this sample, the clone carrying this T cell receptor beta chain turned up once. Its antigen remains unidentified. CDR3 length: 14 residues. Trimming removed 3 bases from V and 4 bases from J, with 11 bases in between. The germline V gene encodes CDR1 LNHDA and CDR2 SQIVND (reference sequence). The sample belongs to a study of shared clonotypes between healthy human individuals. Assay used: immunoSEQ multiplex PCR; TCRdb lists only in-frame clones, some missing. The sample consists of some 2,000,000 clones, roughly 94% of them appearing once. Study-wide points: Memory subsets had estimated richness that was generally smaller than that of naive subsets.

This receptor was taken from a man aged 18 to 29 in good health. Sequenced sample: naive CD4+ T cells sorted from blood. As to subset: CD45RA+ positively selected. The chain carries TRBV19 and TRBJ2-3; D not resolved. The CDR3 coding sequence is TGTGCCAGTAGTATGCGTGGGAATCCAGATACGCAGTATTTT. Translated, it gives CASSMRGNPDTQYF.